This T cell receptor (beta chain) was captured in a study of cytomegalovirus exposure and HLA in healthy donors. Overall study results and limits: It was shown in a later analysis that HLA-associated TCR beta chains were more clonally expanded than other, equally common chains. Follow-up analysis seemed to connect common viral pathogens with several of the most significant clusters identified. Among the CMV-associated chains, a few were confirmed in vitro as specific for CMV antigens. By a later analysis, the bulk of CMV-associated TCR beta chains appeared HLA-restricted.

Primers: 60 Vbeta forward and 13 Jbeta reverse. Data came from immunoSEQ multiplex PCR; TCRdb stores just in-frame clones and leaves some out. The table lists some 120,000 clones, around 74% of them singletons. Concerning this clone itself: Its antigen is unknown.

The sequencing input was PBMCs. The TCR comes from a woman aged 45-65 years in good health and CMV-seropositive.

CDR3 coding DNA: TGCGCCAGCGGCCGGAGACTAGCGGGGTCCTGGGACACCGGGGAGCTGTTTTTT. This translates into CASGRRLAGSWDTGELFF. This chain connects TRBV5-1 to TRBJ2-2; TRBD2 matches 11 bases. The germline CDR1 and CDR2 sequences are SGHRS and YFSETQ. The trim removed 7 bases at V and 3 bases at J, leaving 14 bases unmatched. The CDR3 runs to 18 residues.